This TCR beta chain derives from a study of blood T cell repertoires in COVID-19 (dated by TCRdb to the early 2020s). Turning to the overall study: The collaborator samples originated in the United States, Italy and Spain and spanned the acute and convalescent phases of COVID-19. The material from the prospective study consisted of cDNA or gDNA derived from T cells, B-cell-depleted T cells, or PBMCs. Deeply sampled blood TCRbeta repertoires from subjects exposed to, actively infected with, or recovered from COVID-19 were included in the dataset. The repertoires were released in a freely available public database intended as a resource for research on the immune response to SARS-CoV-2. The samples were drawn from two sources: the first 160 participants of the ongoing ImmuneRACE study, and 950 to 1,500 subjects contributed by 6 global collaborators. A de-identified subject ID, COVID-19 status, age in years and sex were almost always included in the sample metadata. Where available, HLA class I and class II types were obtained from metadata supplied by the sample provider rather than from assay-based typing. The paper as a whole reports these results and caveats: The amount of clinical and demographic metadata varied by source and participant and was provided uncurated.

The cysteine opens and the phenylalanine closes a CDR3 of 13 amino acids. Only the CDR3 part of the read is kept: 39 bases, read in frame from the first base. Trimming takes 6 bases from V and 5 bases from J, and the germline ends sit 13 bases apart. The germline V gene yields ENHRY for CDR1 and SYGVKD for CDR2. The collaborating institutions used their own protocols to collect whole blood in K2EDTA tubes. For TCRbeta analysis, collaborators shipped samples in one of three forms: frozen whole blood, isolated PBMCs, or DNA extracted from either of those sample types. In the case of this clone: It lacks a known antigen. Per-base quality was not reported, and no clone a single base away is much larger than it.

TCRbeta CDR3 regions were amplified from genomic DNA by means of the immunoSEQ Assay, a bias-controlled multiplex PCR. The paper's data handling went like this. Within the assay, amplification of reference gene primers was used to estimate how many nucleated cells each sample contained. To quantify the absolute abundance of each unique TCRbeta CDR3 rearrangement, sequence reads were collapsed and filtered. For each sample, productive Simpson clonality was calculated as the square root of Simpson's diversity index over productive rearrangements. What TCRdb holds here is the immuneACCESS table cut down to in-frame rearrangements. Part of the clones is not present; checked against another copy, under half of the missing clones reflect an unresolved V gene, and the others are unexplained. For V, J and clone size, that table is used; D and trimming come from the DNA. Here the sample has 250,000 or so clones; around four fifths occur a single time. Of the sample, around 1.8% is held by the ten largest clones.

Sequenced: peripheral blood. The origin of this receptor is a woman older than 75 with acute or convalescent COVID-19. This sequence uses TRBV10-3 and TRBJ2-5; the D region possibly corresponds to TRBD1 (5 bases align). The CDR3 corresponds to CAIRSQGSETQYF. The bases are TGTGCCATCAGGTCTCAGGGTAGCGAGACCCAGTACTTC.